These 3 T cell receptor beta chains were sequenced from one sample in a study of CD8 T cells in Susac syndrome. Random hexamers were used to reverse transcribe about 0.45 to 1 ug of RNA. TCRdb re-analysed the immunoSEQ multiplex PCR reads in MiXCR, keeping a single row per CDR3 protein. There are approximately 180,000 distinct CDR3 sequences in the sample; over 85% occur only once, and more than 0.08% lies in the top ten. Sequenced material: CD4+ T cells from PBMCs. These receptors came from a human donor with multiple sclerosis.

The chain joins TRBV4-1 to TRBJ2-1, with D perhaps assigned TRBD1 or TRBD2 (6 bases each). This CDR3 comprises 15 residues. Trimming removed 3 bases at V and 4 bases at J, with 13 bases between. Germline V lookup: CDR1 MGHRA, CDR2 YSYEKL. CDR3 residues: CASSHIRGGYNEQFF. CDR3 bases: TGCGCCAGCAGCCATATTCGAGGGGGGTACAATGAGCAGTTCTTC.

The rearrangement links TRBV5-4 to TRBJ2-5; the D gene is possibly TRBD2 (6 bases). Trimming pared 4 bases from V and 4 bases from J, leaving 11 bases between. The CDR3 has 13 residues. Germline V gene data show CDR1 as SGHNT and CDR2 as YYREEE (reference sequence). DNA of the CDR3: TGTGCCAGCAGCCCCGGGACTGTAGAGACCCAGTACTTC. Protein: CASSPGTVETQYF.

The chain carries TRBV3-1 and TRBJ2-1, with 12 bases identical to TRBD2. Germline V gene lookup returns CDR1 LGHDT and CDR2 YNNKEL (reference sequence). Unmatched junction bases numbered 5, after V lost 1 base and J lost 7 bases. The CDR3 contains 16 residues. CDR3 nucleotides: TGTGCCAGCAGCCAAGGGGTTCTAGCGGGGGGGAATGAGCAGTTCTTC. Protein: CASSQGVLAGGNEQFF.